This T cell receptor beta chain was obtained from a study of CD8+ T cells in alopecia areata. Study context: Among treated patients, severity was scored by affected scalp area percentage.

Trimming pared 1 base from V and 5 bases from J, leaving 17 bases between. CDR3 size: 16 residues. CDR1 and CDR2 (germline): SGHDN, FVKESK. Treatment in this sample: oral pan-JAK inhibitor, 5-10 mg twice daily. It was cDNA, reverse transcribed from extracted RNA, that served as the sequencing template. The protocol was immunoSEQ multiplex PCR, while the TCRdb copy is restricted to in-frame clones and leaves out a portion. The data contain hundreds of thousands of clones, less than 45% of them seen just once; the ten biggest clones take up under 0.55%. The clonotype comes from a human donor with alopecia areata. This specimen was CD4+ T cells sorted from blood, taken at approximately week 31, from a patient treated with tofacitinib. V usage is TRBV14 and J usage is TRBJ1-2; D call uncertain. CDR3 sequence reads: CASSQGVRGDLYGYTF. CDR3 DNA sequence: TGTGCCAGCAGCCAAGGAGTTCGCGGAGACCTTTATGGCTACACCTTC.